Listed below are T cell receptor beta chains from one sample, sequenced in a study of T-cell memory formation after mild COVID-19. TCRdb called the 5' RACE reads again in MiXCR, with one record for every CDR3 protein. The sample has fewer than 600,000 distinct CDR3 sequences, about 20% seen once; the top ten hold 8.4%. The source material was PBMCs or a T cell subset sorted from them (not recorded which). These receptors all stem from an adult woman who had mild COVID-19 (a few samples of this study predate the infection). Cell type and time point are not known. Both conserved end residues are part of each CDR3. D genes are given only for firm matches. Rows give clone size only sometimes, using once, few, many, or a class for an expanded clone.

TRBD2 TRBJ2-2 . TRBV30 CAWDGGAGTGELFF TGTGCCTGGGACGGGGGGGCAGGCACCGGGGAGCTGTTTTTT
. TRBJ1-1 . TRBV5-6 CASSFFPLSNTEAFF TGTGCCAGCAGCTTCTTTCCACTCTCCAACACTGAAGCTTTCTTT
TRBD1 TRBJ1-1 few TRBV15 CATSREKTGGYEAFF TGTGCCACCAGCAGAGAAAAAACAGGGGGCTACGAAGCTTTCTTT
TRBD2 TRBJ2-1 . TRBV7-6 CASSLIPAGAYNEQFF TGTGCCAGCAGCTTAATACCAGCGGGGGCCTACAATGAGCAGTTCTTC
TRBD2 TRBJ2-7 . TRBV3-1 CASTTRGTSGSYEQYF TGTGCCAGCACCACAAGAGGGACTAGCGGCTCCTACGAGCAGTACTTC
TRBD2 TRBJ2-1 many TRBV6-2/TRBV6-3 CASSSRGTSGNEQFF TGTGCCAGCAGTTCCCGTGGGACTAGCGGCAATGAGCAGTTCTTC
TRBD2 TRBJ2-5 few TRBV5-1 CASSPLRGAGETQYF TGCGCCAGCAGCCCCCTGCGGGGGGCCGGGGAGACCCAGTACTTC
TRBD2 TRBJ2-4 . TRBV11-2 CASSQGTSGAAENIQYF TGTGCCAGCAGCCAGGGGACTAGCGGGGCGGCGGAAAACATTCAGTACTTC
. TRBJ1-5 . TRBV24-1 CATSDSHQPQHF TGTGCCACCAGTGATTCCCATCAGCCCCAGCATTTT
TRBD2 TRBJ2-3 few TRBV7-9 CASSHLPGLAKDTQYF TGTGCCAGCAGCCATCTACCGGGACTAGCGAAAGATACGCAGTATTTT
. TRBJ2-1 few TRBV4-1 CASSQGGWSYNEQFF TGCGCCAGCAGCCAAGGGGGATGGTCCTACAATGAGCAGTTCTTC
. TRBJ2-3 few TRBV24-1 CATSDSSSGDTQYF TGTGCCACCAGTGATTCAAGCAGCGGAGATACGCAGTATTTT
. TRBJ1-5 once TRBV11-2 CASSLGWGSQPQHF TGTGCCAGCAGCTTAGGTTGGGGATCTCAGCCCCAGCATTTT
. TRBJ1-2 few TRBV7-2 CASSLGDVASNYGYTF TGTGCCAGCAGCTTAGGCGACGTCGCCTCTAACTATGGCTACACCTTC
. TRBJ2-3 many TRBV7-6 CASSPRPITDTQYF TGTGCCAGCAGCCCTCGGCCCATCACAGATACGCAGTATTTT
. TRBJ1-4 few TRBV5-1 CASSPRLSTNEKLFF TGCGCCAGCAGCCCGCGACTCTCAACTAATGAAAAACTGTTTTTT
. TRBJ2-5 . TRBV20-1 CSASAGLKTQYF TGCAGTGCTAGCGCGGGGTTGAAGACCCAGTACTTC
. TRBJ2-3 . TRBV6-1 CASSEIPTLSTDTQYF TGTGCCAGCAGTGAAATCCCGACGCTTAGCACAGATACGCAGTATTTT
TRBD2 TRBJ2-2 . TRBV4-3 CASSQGGAGGANTGELFF TGCGCCAGCAGCCAAGGTGGGGCGGGGGGTGCGAACACCGGGGAGCTGTTTTTT
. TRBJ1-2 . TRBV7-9 CASSLDGQLPYGYTF TGTGCCAGCAGCTTGGACGGCCAGCTTCCCTATGGCTACACCTTC
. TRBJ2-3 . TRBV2 CASRITSTDTQYF TGTGCCAGCAGGATAACTAGCACAGATACGCAGTATTTT
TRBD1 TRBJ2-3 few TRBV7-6 CASSPEGTGGDTQYF TGTGCCAGCAGCCCAGAGGGGACAGGGGGAGATACGCAGTATTTT
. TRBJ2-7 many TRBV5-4 CASSPGQLYEQYF TGTGCCAGCAGCCCCGGACAGCTCTACGAGCAGTACTTC
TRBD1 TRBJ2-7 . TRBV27 CASSSLVGTGVEQYF TGTGCCAGCAGCTCTTTGGTCGGGACAGGGGTCGAGCAGTACTTC
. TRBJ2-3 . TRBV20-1 CSARRDLSTDTQYF TGCAGTGCTAGGCGGGACCTCAGCACAGATACGCAGTATTTT
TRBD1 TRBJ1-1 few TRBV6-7 CAFDEGTGNNTEAFF TGTGCCTTCGACGAGGGGACAGGGAACAACACTGAAGCTTTCTTT
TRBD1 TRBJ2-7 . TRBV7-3 CASSLEGGLTYEQYF TGTGCCAGCAGCTTAGAAGGGGGCTTAACCTACGAGCAGTACTTC
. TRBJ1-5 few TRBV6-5 CASSHTAGVDQPQHF TGTGCCAGCAGCCACACCGCAGGGGTTGATCAGCCCCAGCATTTT
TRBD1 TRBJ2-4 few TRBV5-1 CASSWGDRPKSIQYF TGCGCCAGCAGCTGGGGGGACAGGCCTAAAAGCATTCAGTACTTC
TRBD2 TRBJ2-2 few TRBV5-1 CASSPLLAGGYTGELFF TGCGCCAGCAGTCCCCTACTAGCGGGGGGATACACCGGGGAGCTGTTTTTT
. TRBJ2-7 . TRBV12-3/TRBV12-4 CASRGRGTYEQYF TGTGCCAGCCGTGGACGGGGGACCTACGAGCAGTACTTC
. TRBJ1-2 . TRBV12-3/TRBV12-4 CASRYPGVFSYGYTF TGTGCCAGCAGATATCCAGGGGTGTTTAGCTATGGCTACACCTTC
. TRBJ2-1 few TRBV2 CASSEDPPGYNEQFF TGTGCCAGCAGTGAAGACCCCCCAGGCTACAATGAGCAGTTCTTC
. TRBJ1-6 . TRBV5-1 CASSLVRGGNSPLHF TGCGCCAGCAGCTTGGTTAGAGGGGGTAATTCACCCCTCCACTTT
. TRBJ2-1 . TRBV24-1 CATSDPSSEQFF TGTGCCACCAGTGATCCCTCCAGTGAGCAGTTCTTC
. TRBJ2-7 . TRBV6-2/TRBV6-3 CASRSAEGGTYEQYF TGTGCCAGCAGATCAGCCGAGGGAGGCACCTACGAGCAGTACTTC